A single sample gave rise to the 7 T cell receptor beta chains below, sequenced in a study of blood T cell repertoires in COVID-19. Libraries were prepared by immunoSEQ multiplex PCR; TCRdb keeps only in-frame clonotypes and omits some of them. Of some 200,000 clones listed, around 79% are singletons. Sequencing was performed on peripheral blood. The receptors come from a woman in her seventies with acute or convalescent COVID-19.

The chain joins TRBV4-1 to TRBJ2-1, with D possibly TRBD2 on 5 matching bases. The ends were cut back, 0 bases at V and 2 bases at J, with 14 bases in the middle. The germline V gene has CDR1 MGHRA and CDR2 YSYEKL. CDR3 size: 17 residues. DNA of the CDR3: TGCGCCAGCAGCCAAGAAGGTGCGGGTGGCACCTACAATGAGCAGTTCTTC. It translates to CASSQEGAGGTYNEQFF.

J is TRBJ2-4 and V is TRBV5-1, with a possible D match to TRBD1 (6 bases). CDR1 SGHRS and CDR2 YFSETQ come from the germline V gene. CDR3 length: 16 residues. V gave up 4 bases and J gave up 0 bases, with 14 bases separating them. CDR3 coding DNA: TGCGCCAGCAGCACGGACAGTTCGACAGCCAAAAACATTCAGTACTTC. Translating gives CASSTDSSTAKNIQYF.

The gene calls are TRBV3-1 (or the pseudogene TRBV3-2) and TRBJ1-2, with TRBD1 matching 8 bases. The trim removed 0 bases at V and 3 bases at J, leaving 3 bases unmatched. Germline V CDR1 and CDR2: LGHDT, YNNKEL (reference sequence). The CDR3 is 15 amino acids. The CDR3 is CASSQDVTGDYGYTF. In DNA form, the CDR3 reads TGTGCCAGCAGCCAAGATGTGACAGGGGACTATGGCTACACCTTC.

The chain uses TRBV3-1 (or the pseudogene TRBV3-2) and TRBJ2-5; possibly TRBD2 for D (6 bases). Trimming took off 7 bases at V and 5 bases at J, with 26 bases between the two ends. This CDR3 is built from 17 residues. From germline, CDR1 is LGHDT and CDR2 YNNKEL (reference sequence). The chain's CDR3 is CASTPLGSGGKSETQYF. The CDR3 DNA sequence: TGTGCCAGCACTCCTCTGGGGTCTGGCGGGAAATCGGAGACCCAGTACTTC.

CDR3 residues: CASSLESGLYNEQFF. CDR3 nucleotide sequence: TGCGCCAGCAGCTTGGAAAGCGGGCTCTACAATGAGCAGTTCTTC. The chain uses TRBV5-1 and TRBJ2-1; maybe TRBD2 (6 bases). This CDR3 has 15 amino acids. The germline V gene encodes CDR1 SGHRS and CDR2 YFSETQ. V lost 0 bases to trimming and J lost 3 bases, with 10 bases between them.

The J gene is TRBJ1-3, the V gene TRBV5-1; perhaps TRBD1 as D (5 bases). Germline lookup yields CDR1 SGHRS and CDR2 YFSETQ. Trimming took off 0 bases at V and 4 bases at J, with 11 bases between the two ends. The CDR3 is made up of 15 amino acids. The CDR3 sequence is CASSLDGQGGNTIYF. The CDR3 DNA is TGCGCCAGCAGCTTGGACGGGCAGGGCGGAAACACCATATATTTT. Full variable domain (missing parts from reference TRBV5-1 and TRBJ1-3): KAGVTQTPRYLIKTRGQQVTLSCSPISGHRSVSWYQQTPGQGLQFLFEYFSETQRNKGNFPGRFSGRQFSNSRSEMNVSTLELGDSALYLCASSLDGQGGNTIYFGEGSWLTVV.

This clone was found a few times. V is TRBV30 and J is TRBJ2-1; 12 nucleotides line up with TRBD1. The CDR3 covers 15 residues. Unmatched junction bases numbered 7, after V lost 5 bases and J lost 5 bases. Germline V CDR1 and CDR2: GTSNPN, SVGIG (reference sequence). For the CDR3, the DNA is TGTGCCTGGGGGTATGGGACAGGGGGCAACAATGAGCAGTTCTTC. It codes for CAWGYGTGGNNEQFF. Supplemented by reference TRBV30 and TRBJ2-1, the full variable domain reads SQTIHQWPATLVQPVGSPLSLECTVEGTSNPNLYWYRQAAGRGLQLLFYSVGIGQISSEVPQNLSASRPQDRQFILSSKKLLLSDSGFYLCAWGYGTGGNNEQFFGPGTRLTVL.